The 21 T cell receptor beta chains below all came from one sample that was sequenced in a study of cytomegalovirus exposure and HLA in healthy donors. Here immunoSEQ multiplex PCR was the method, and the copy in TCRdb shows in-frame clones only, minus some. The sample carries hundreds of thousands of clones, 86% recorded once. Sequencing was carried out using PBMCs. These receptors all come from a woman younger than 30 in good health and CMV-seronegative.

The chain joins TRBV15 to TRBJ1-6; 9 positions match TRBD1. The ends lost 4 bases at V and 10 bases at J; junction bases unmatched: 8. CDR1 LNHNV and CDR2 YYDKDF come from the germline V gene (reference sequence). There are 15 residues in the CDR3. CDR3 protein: CATSTLQGARSPLHF. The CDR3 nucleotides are TGTGCCACCAGCACGCTACAGGGGGCGAGGTCACCCCTCCACTTT.

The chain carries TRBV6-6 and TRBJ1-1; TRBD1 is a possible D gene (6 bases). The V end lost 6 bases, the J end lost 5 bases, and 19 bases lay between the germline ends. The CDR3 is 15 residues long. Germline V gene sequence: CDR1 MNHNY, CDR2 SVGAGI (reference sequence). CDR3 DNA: TGTGCCAGCAGCTCCCCGCGGGGGCCGGGAACTGAAGCTTTCTTT. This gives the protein CASSSPRGPGTEAFF.

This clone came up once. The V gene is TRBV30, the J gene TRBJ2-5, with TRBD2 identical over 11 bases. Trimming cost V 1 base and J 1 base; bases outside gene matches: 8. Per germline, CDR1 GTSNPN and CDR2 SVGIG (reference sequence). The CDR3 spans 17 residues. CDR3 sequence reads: CAWSATRTSGFQETQYF. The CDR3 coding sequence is TGTGCCTGGAGTGCAACCAGGACTAGCGGGTTCCAAGAGACCCAGTACTTC. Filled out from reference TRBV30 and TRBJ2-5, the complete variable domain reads SQTIHQWPATLVQPVGSPLSLECTVEGTSNPNLYWYRQAAGRGLQLLFYSVGIGQISSEVPQNLSASRPQDRQFILSSKKLLLSDSGFYLCAWSATRTSGFQETQYFGPGTRLLVL.

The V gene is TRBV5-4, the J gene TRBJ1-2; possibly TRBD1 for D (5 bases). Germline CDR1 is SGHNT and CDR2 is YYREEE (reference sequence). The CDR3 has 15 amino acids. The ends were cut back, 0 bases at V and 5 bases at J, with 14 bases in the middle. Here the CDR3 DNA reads TGTGCCAGCAGCTTGGGGGTAACAGGCCCTTATGGCTACACCTTC. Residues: CASSLGVTGPYGYTF.

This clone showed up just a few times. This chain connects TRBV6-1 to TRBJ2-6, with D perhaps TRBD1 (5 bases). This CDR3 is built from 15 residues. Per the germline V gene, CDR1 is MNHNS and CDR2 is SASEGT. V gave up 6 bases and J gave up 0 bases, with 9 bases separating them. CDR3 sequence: CASSTGDSGANVLTF. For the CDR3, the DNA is TGTGCCAGCAGCACAGGCGACTCTGGGGCCAACGTCCTGACTTTC.

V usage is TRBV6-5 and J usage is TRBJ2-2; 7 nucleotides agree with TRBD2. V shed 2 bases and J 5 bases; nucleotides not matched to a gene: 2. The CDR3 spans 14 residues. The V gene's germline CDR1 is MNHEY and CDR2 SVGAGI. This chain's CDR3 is CASSYRAGTGELFF. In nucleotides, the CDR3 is TGTGCCAGCAGTTACCGAGCGGGAACCGGGGAGCTGTTTTTT.

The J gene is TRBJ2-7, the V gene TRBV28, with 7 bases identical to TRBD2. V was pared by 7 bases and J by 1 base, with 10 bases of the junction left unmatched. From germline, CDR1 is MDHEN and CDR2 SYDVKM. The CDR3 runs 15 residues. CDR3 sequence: CASTLREGTSYEQYF. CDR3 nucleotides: TGTGCCAGCACCCTAAGGGAGGGAACATCCTACGAGCAGTACTTC.

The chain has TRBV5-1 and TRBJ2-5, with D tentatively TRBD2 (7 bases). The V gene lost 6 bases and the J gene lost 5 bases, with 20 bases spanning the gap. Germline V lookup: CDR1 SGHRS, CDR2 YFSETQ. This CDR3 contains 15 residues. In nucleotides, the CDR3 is TGCGCCAGCAAACCCTCGGGGGGCAGAGGTGAGACCCAGTACTTC. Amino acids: CASKPSGGRGETQYF.

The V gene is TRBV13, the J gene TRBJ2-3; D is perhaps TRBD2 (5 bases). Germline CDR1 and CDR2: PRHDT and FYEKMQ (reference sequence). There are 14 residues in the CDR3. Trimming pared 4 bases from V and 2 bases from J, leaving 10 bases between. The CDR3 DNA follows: TGTGCCAGCAGCTCACGCGACTACACAGATACGCAGTATTTT. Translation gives CASSSRDYTDTQYF.

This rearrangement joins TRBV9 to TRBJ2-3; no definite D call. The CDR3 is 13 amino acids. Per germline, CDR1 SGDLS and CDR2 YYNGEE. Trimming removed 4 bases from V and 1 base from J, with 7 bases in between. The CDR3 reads CASSPEGTDTQYF. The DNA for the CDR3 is TGTGCCAGCAGCCCAGAAGGCACAGATACGCAGTATTTT. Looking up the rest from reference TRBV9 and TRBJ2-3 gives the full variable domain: DSGVTQTPKHLITATGQRVTLRCSPRSGDLSVYWYQQSLDQGLQFLIQYYNGEERAKGNILERFSAQQFPDLHSELNLSSLELGDSALYFCASSPEGTDTQYFGPGTRLTVL.

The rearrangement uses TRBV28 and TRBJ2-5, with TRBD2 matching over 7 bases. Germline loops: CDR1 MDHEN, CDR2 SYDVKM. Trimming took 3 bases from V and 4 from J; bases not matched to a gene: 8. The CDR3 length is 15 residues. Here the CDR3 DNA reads TGTGCCAGCAGTTTGGGGACTACCTGGGGAGAGACCCAGTACTTC. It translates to CASSLGTTWGETQYF.

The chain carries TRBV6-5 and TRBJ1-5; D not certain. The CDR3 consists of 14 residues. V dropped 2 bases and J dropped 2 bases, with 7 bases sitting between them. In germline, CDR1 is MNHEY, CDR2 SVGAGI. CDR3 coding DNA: TGTGCCAGCAGTTACCACAACCGCAATCAGCCCCAGCATTTT. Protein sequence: CASSYHNRNQPQHF.

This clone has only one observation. CDR3 amino acids: CASSDRKPNQPQHF. Written as DNA, the CDR3 is TGTGCCAGCAGCGACAGGAAACCAAATCAGCCCCAGCATTTT. V gene TRBV2 combines with J gene TRBJ1-5; D is possibly TRBD1 (6 bases). V was shortened by 6 bases and J by 4 bases, with 13 bases between the two germline ends. The CDR3 is made up of 14 amino acids. From germline, CDR1 is SNHLY and CDR2 FYNNEI.

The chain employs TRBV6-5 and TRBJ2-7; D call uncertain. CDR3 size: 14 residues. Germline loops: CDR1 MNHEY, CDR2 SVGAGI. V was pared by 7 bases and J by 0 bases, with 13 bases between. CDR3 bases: TGTGCCAGCACATATCAGGCCAGCTCCTACGAGCAGTACTTC. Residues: CASTYQASSYEQYF.

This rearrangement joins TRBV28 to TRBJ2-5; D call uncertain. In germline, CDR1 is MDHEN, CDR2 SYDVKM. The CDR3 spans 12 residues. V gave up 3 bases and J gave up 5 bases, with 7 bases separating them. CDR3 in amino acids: CASSLLRETQYF. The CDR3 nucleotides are TGTGCCAGCAGTTTGCTTCGGGAGACCCAGTACTTC.

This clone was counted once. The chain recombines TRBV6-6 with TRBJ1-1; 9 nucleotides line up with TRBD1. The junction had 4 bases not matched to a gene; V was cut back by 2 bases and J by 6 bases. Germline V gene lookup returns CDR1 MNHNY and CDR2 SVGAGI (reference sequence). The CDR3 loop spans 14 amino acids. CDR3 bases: TGTGCCAGCAGTTACCGCACAGGGGGCCCTGAAGCTTTCTTT. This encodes CASSYRTGGPEAFF.

In DNA form, the CDR3 reads TGCGCCAGCAGCCCCGCAGGGTCTTATATGGCCTACGAGCAGTACTTC. It translates to CASSPAGSYMAYEQYF. This sequence joins TRBV5-1 and TRBJ2-7; D may be TRBD1 (5 bases). Between the trimmed V and J ends, which lost 4 bases and 2 bases, there was a span of 19 bases. CDR1 SGHRS and CDR2 YFSETQ come from the germline V gene. The CDR3 is made up of 16 amino acids.

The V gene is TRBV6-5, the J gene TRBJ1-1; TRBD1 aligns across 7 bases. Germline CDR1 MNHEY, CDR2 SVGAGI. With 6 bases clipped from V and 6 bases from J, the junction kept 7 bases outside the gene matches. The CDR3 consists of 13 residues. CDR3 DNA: TGTGCCAGCAGACGGGACAGTAGTTCTGAAGCTTTCTTT. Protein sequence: CASRRDSSSEAFF.

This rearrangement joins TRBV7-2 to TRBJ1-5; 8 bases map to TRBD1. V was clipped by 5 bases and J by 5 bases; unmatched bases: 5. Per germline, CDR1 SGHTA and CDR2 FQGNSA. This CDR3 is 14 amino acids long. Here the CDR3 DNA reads TGTGCCAGCAGCGATACAGGGGGTCATCAGCCCCAGCATTTT. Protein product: CASSDTGGHQPQHF.

CDR3 DNA: TGTGCCAGCAGTTACGGACAGGGAAGGGAAAAACTGTTTTTT. Its translation is CASSYGQGREKLFF. The rearrangement joins TRBV6-6 to TRBJ1-4, with 8 bases lining up with TRBD1. CDR3 length: 14 amino acids. Unmatched junction bases numbered 4, after V lost 2 bases and J lost 8 bases. Germline V CDR1 and CDR2: MNHNY, SVGAGI (reference sequence).

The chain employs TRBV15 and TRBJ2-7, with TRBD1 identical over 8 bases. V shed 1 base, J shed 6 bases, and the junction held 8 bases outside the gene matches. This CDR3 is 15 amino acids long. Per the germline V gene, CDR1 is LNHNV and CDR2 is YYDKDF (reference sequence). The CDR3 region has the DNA TGTGCCACCAGCAGAGCGGGGACAGGCTCCCCCGAGCAGTACTTC. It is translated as CATSRAGTGSPEQYF.